This TCR beta chain was identified in a study of T cell responses to AZD1222 COVID-19 vaccine. Clones were read by immunoSEQ multiplex PCR, and TCRdb kept only the in-frame ones, dropping some. The table records 120,000 or so clones, around 85% of them present only once. This clone was detected a few times. The receptor comes from an adult in good health. Material: peripheral blood, obtained on day 0 of AZD1222 vaccination.

CDR3 region: CASSQFGAAAYNEQFF. The CDR3 bases are TGCGCCAGCAGCCAATTTGGCGCAGCAGCCTACAATGAGCAGTTCTTC. The gene calls are TRBV4-1 and TRBJ2-1; no firm D call. CDR1 MGHRA and CDR2 YSYEKL come from the germline V gene. The CDR3 length is 16 residues. V lost 2 bases and J lost 2, with 13 bases in between.